This TCR beta chain was identified during a study of tumour-infiltrating T cells in Burkitt lymphoma. Study-level background: Overall and progression-free survival were predicted by productive clonality.

Libraries were prepared by immunoSEQ multiplex PCR; TCRdb keeps only in-frame clonotypes and omits some of them. In the table there are 1,700 or so clones, roughly three quarters of which are singletons. This CDR3 has 15 residues. J lost 3 bases, V lost 6 bases, and 7 bases had no gene match. CDR1 is SGHTA and CDR2 is FQGNSA in the germline V gene. The chain joins TRBV7-2 to TRBJ2-3, with 9 bases matching TRBD2. This receptor was identified in a human donor with diffuse large B-cell lymphoma. Sequenced: tumor tissue. Here the CDR3 reads CASSVAGVWTDTQYF. CDR3 DNA sequence: TGTGCCAGCAGTGTAGCGGGGGTGTGGACAGATACGCAGTATTTT.